Below, 14 T cell receptor beta chains from the same sample are listed, as sequenced in a study of shared clonotypes between healthy human individuals. Sequenced by immunoSEQ multiplex PCR; TCRdb stores in-frame clones only, minus some. The sample has about 490,000 clones, around 73% seen once; the top ten hold 9.5% to 15%. Source material: PBMCs. All receptors come from a woman in her 40s in good health. Some clones in this sample may be carry-over from other donors' samples.

The sample holds one count of this clone. The genes are TRBV5-1 and TRBJ2-3, with 9 bases identical to TRBD1. After removal of 3 bases from V and 2 bases from J, the junction contained 7 bases not matched to a gene. From germline, CDR1 is SGHRS and CDR2 YFSETQ. This CDR3 has 16 amino acids. DNA for the CDR3: TGCGCCAGCAGCTGGGGACAGGGATTGCTCACAGATACGCAGTATTTT. It is translated as CASSWGQGLLTDTQYF.

This clone appeared a single time. The V gene is TRBV7-6, the J gene TRBJ2-5; D is unresolved. With the DNA end fitting TRBJ2-7 better, the J assignment may be wrong. Per germline, CDR1 SGHVS and CDR2 FNYEAQ. The CDR3 contains 15 residues. CDR3 region: CASSLGAGSSYEQYF. CDR3 bases: TGTGCCAGCAGCTTAGGGGCTGGAAGCTCCTACGAGCAGTACTTC.

The sample holds a few counts of this clone. The rearrangement joins TRBV4-1 to TRBJ1-1; D is uncertain. In germline, CDR1 is MGHRA, CDR2 YSYEKL. V lost 0 bases and J 5 bases, leaving 16 bases between the germline ends. The CDR3 has 16 residues. CDR3 sequence (DNA): TGCGCCAGCAGCCAAGATCCCACTGCTAAAGGGACTGAAGCTTTCTTT. Translation: CASSQDPTAKGTEAFF.

This clone was counted between two and nine times. The chain joins TRBV10-3 to TRBJ2-3, with D hard to call. The V end was cut by 2 bases, the J end by 1 base, with 4 bases between. Germline lookup yields CDR1 ENHRY and CDR2 SYGVKD. This CDR3 spans 13 amino acids. CDR3 region: CAISEPGTDTQYF. The CDR3 DNA reads TGTGCCATCAGTGAGCCGGGCACAGATACGCAGTATTTT.

The chain employs TRBV28 and TRBJ1-2; TRBD1 agrees at 7 bases. The trim removed 5 bases at V and 0 bases at J, leaving 15 bases unmatched. Per the germline V gene, CDR1 is MDHEN and CDR2 is SYDVKM. The CDR3 has 18 amino acids. The CDR3 DNA reads as TGTGCCAGCAGTCCATCCACAGGGGACTTTACCGCTAACTATGGCTACACCTTC. Protein: CASSPSTGDFTANYGYTF.

The V call is TRBV7-8, the J call TRBJ1-2, with D possibly TRBD1 on 6 matching bases. V was clipped by 1 base and J by 4 bases, with 16 bases between them. CDR3 length equals 16 residues. Germline V gene sequence: CDR1 SGHVS, CDR2 FQNEAQ. This chain's CDR3 is CASSLGWAGEGYGYTF. For the CDR3, the DNA is TGTGCCAGCAGCTTAGGGTGGGCAGGGGAGGGCTATGGCTACACCTTC.

In its sample, this clone was seen a few times. This chain links TRBV7-2 with TRBJ1-3; D is unresolved. V lost 5 bases and J 0 bases, leaving 11 bases between the germline ends. Looked up from germline, CDR1 is SGHTA and CDR2 is FQGNSA. The CDR3 has 15 amino acids. The CDR3: CASSPLQISGNTIYF. The CDR3 DNA follows: TGTGCCAGCAGCCCCCTTCAGATCTCTGGAAACACCATATATTTT.

J is TRBJ1-4 and V is TRBV6-1; 8 nucleotides line up with TRBD1. The V and J ends lost 3 bases and 4 bases, in that order; junction bases with no gene match: 4. CDR1 and CDR2 (germline): MNHNS, SASEGT. CDR3 length: 15 amino acids. The CDR3 spells CASSDGTGDNEKLFF. In DNA form, the CDR3 reads TGTGCCAGCAGTGATGGGACAGGAGATAATGAAAAACTGTTTTTT.

This clone appeared once. This chain uses TRBV4-3 with TRBJ2-3; 14 bases map to TRBD2. This CDR3 has 17 residues. Germline CDR1 and CDR2: LGHNA and YSLEER. V lost 1 base to trimming and J lost 6 bases; unmatched junction nucleotides: 6. The CDR3 DNA reads TGCGCCAGCAGCCAAGGTCCGGGACTAGCGGGAGTTGATACGCAGTATTTT. The encoded protein is CASSQGPGLAGVDTQYF.

This rearrangement joins TRBV6-1 to TRBJ2-7; 12 nucleotides agree with TRBD1. This CDR3 region has 14 residues. V dropped 8 bases and J dropped 3; count of bases not matched to a gene: 5. Germline loops: CDR1 MNHNS, CDR2 SASEGT. The CDR3 spells CASRRDRGLYEQYF. For the CDR3, the DNA is TGTGCCAGCCGCCGGGACAGGGGGCTCTACGAGCAGTACTTC.

The J gene is TRBJ2-5, the V gene TRBV5-1; no definite D call. CDR3 length: 13 amino acids. CDR1 and CDR2 (germline): SGHRS, YFSETQ. Trimming took off 4 bases at V and 3 bases at J, with 10 bases between the two ends. CDR3 residues: CASSTGPKETQYF. CDR3 DNA sequence: TGCGCCAGCAGCACCGGGCCGAAAGAGACCCAGTACTTC.

This chain uses TRBV18 with TRBJ1-5; D uncertain. Germline assignment: CDR1 KGHSH and CDR2 LQKENI. Trimming cost V 3 bases and J 0 bases, with 12 bases left between them. This CDR3 spans 16 amino acids. In DNA form, the CDR3 reads TGTGCCAGCTCACCGTCCAGCCCGAATAGCAATCAGCCCCAGCATTTT. Protein product: CASSPSSPNSNQPQHF.

The chain is built from TRBV14 and TRBJ2-6, with D hard to call. This CDR3 spans 16 amino acids. V was clipped by 0 bases and J by 0 bases, with 6 bases between them. Per germline, CDR1 SGHDN and CDR2 FVKESK. CDR3 nucleotides: TGTGCCAGCAGCCAAGACCCGTTCTCTGGGGCCAACGTCCTGACTTTC. Translating it yields CASSQDPFSGANVLTF. The variable domain in full, completed from reference TRBV14 and TRBJ2-6, reads EAGVTQFPSHSVIEKGQTVTLRCDPISGHDNLYWYRRVMGKEIKFLLHFVKESKQDESGMPNNRFLAERTGGTYSTLKVQPAELEDSGVYFCASSQDPFSGANVLTFGAGSRLTVL.

V and J are TRBV7-8 and TRBJ2-7; 10 nucleotides align to TRBD1. With V trimmed by 3 bases and J by 5 bases, 10 bases remained unmatched. There are 16 residues in the CDR3. Germline loops: CDR1 SGHVS, CDR2 FQNEAQ. The CDR3 nucleotides read TGTGCCAGCAGCTTGACCCTGGGACAGGGGCGGAACGAGCAGTACTTC. This gives the protein CASSLTLGQGRNEQYF.